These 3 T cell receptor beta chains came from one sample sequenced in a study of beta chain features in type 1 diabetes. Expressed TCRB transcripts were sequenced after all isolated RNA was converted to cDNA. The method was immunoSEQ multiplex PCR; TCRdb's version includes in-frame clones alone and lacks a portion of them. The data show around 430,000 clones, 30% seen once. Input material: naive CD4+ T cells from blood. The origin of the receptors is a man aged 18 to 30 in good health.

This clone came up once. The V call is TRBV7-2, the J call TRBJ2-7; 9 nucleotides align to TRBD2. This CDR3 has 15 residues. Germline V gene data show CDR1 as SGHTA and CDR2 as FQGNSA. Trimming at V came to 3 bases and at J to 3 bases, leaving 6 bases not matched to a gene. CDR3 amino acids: CASSFPSGEYYEQYF. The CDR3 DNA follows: TGTGCCAGCAGCTTCCCTAGCGGGGAATACTACGAGCAGTACTTC.

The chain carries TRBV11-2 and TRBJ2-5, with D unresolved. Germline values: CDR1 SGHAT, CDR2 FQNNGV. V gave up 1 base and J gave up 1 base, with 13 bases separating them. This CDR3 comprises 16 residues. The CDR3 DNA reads TGTGCCAGCAGCTTAGGAGCCCACCACCTCCAAGAGACCCAGTACTTC. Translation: CASSLGAHHLQETQYF.

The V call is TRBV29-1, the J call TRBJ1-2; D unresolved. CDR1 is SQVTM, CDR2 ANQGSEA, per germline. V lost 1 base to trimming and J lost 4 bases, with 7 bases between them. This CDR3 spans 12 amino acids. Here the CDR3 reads CSVEGAGYGYTF. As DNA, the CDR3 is TGCAGCGTTGAAGGGGCAGGCTATGGCTACACCTTC.